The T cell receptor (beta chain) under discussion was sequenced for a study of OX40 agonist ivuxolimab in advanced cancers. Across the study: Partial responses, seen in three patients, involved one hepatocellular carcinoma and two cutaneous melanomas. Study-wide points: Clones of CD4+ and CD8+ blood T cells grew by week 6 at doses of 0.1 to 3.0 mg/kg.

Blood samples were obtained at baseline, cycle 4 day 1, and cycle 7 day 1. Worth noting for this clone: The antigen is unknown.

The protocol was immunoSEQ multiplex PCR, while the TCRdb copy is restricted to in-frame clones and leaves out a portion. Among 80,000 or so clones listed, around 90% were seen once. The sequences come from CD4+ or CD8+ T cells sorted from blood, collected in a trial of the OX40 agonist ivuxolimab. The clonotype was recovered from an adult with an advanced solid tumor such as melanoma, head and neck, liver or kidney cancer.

CDR3 amino acids: CASSWPGQGSSNEQFF. CDR3 coding DNA: TGCGCCAGCAGCTGGCCGGGACAGGGTTCTAGCAATGAGCAGTTCTTC. This sequence joins TRBV5-1 and TRBJ2-1; 9 bases match TRBD1. Unmatched junction bases numbered 10, after V lost 3 bases and J lost 6 bases. The germline V gene encodes CDR1 SGHRS and CDR2 YFSETQ. The CDR3 runs 16 residues.